A selection of T cell receptor beta chains follows, all from one sample in a study of radiation and T cells in renal cell carcinoma. The protocol was immunoSEQ multiplex PCR, while the TCRdb copy is restricted to in-frame clones and leaves out a portion. The repertoire has more than 100,000 clones, more than 70% of them found once; the top ten carry 5.5% to 6.5%. This sample comprised blood, obtained from a patient whose treatment included radiotherapy and nephrectomy. These receptors came from a woman in her sixties or seventies with renal cell carcinoma. Both conserved end residues are part of each CDR3. Fields, in order: J gene, clone size, V gene, D gene, CDR3 protein, CDR3 DNA. A D gene is named only where the DNA matches it firmly. The size entry is marked missing in some rows and otherwise reads once, few, many or a size class.

j_call: TRBJ1-1
clone_size: .
v_call: TRBV27
d_call: TRBD1
cdr3_aa: CASSFSTGMNTEAFF
cdr3_nt: TGTGCCAGCAGTTTCTCGACAGGGATGAACACTGAAGCTTTCTTT

j_call: TRBJ2-3
clone_size: .
v_call: TRBV28
d_call: .
cdr3_aa: CASTVQGSTDTQYF
cdr3_nt: TGTGCCAGCACGGTCCAGGGTAGCACAGATACGCAGTATTTT

j_call: TRBJ2-2
clone_size: .
v_call: TRBV5-4
d_call: .
cdr3_aa: CASSLRTGSPGELFF
cdr3_nt: TGTGCCAGCAGCTTGCGAACAGGGTCACCCGGGGAGCTGTTTTTT

j_call: TRBJ2-5
clone_size: .
v_call: TRBV6-4
d_call: .
cdr3_aa: CASSRGPGETQYF
cdr3_nt: TGTGCCAGCTCCCGAGGGCCGGGGGAGACCCAGTACTTC

j_call: TRBJ2-2
clone_size: .
v_call: TRBV19
d_call: TRBD1
cdr3_aa: CASSVIPGQGTGELFF
cdr3_nt: TGTGCCAGTAGTGTAATACCGGGACAGGGGACCGGGGAGCTGTTTTTT

j_call: TRBJ1-2
clone_size: .
v_call: TRBV6-1
d_call: .
cdr3_aa: CASSENRLYGYTF
cdr3_nt: TGTGCCAGCAGTGAGAACAGACTTTATGGCTACACCTTC

j_call: TRBJ2-3
clone_size: .
v_call: TRBV7-2
d_call: TRBD2
cdr3_aa: CASSFGTSGRDTQYF
cdr3_nt: TGTGCCAGCAGCTTCGGGACTAGCGGGAGAGATACGCAGTATTTT

j_call: TRBJ1-5
clone_size: once
v_call: TRBV6-1
d_call: .
cdr3_aa: CASSVREWTEINQPQHF
cdr3_nt: TGTGCCAGCAGTGTCCGGGAGTGGACAGAAATAAATCAGCCCCAGCATTTT

j_call: TRBJ1-2
clone_size: .
v_call: TRBV6-5
d_call: .
cdr3_aa: CASSYSGGANYGYTF
cdr3_nt: TGTGCCAGCAGTTACTCAGGGGGAGCTAACTATGGCTACACCTTC

j_call: TRBJ2-2
clone_size: .
v_call: TRBV5-1
d_call: .
cdr3_aa: CASSLDQATTGELFF
cdr3_nt: TGCGCCAGCAGCTTGGACCAAGCGACTACCGGGGAGCTGTTTTTT

j_call: TRBJ2-5
clone_size: .
v_call: TRBV6-1
d_call: .
cdr3_aa: CASGGITGTQYF
cdr3_nt: TGTGCCAGCGGTGGTATAACCGGGACCCAGTACTTC

j_call: TRBJ1-1
clone_size: few
v_call: TRBV30
d_call: TRBD1
cdr3_aa: CAWRRGQSTEAFF
cdr3_nt: TGTGCCTGGAGGAGGGGGCAGAGTACTGAAGCTTTCTTT

j_call: TRBJ2-4
clone_size: .
v_call: TRBV9
d_call: .
cdr3_aa: CASSVDRRGNIQYF
cdr3_nt: TGTGCCAGCAGCGTAGACAGGAGGGGAAACATTCAGTACTTC

j_call: TRBJ2-1
clone_size: .
v_call: TRBV7-2
d_call: .
cdr3_aa: CASSLVSGSSYNEQFF
cdr3_nt: TGTGCCAGCAGCTTAGTATCGGGTAGCTCCTACAATGAGCAGTTCTTC

j_call: TRBJ1-1
clone_size: once
v_call: TRBV5-1
d_call: .
cdr3_aa: CASTSPRENTEAFF
cdr3_nt: TGCGCCAGCACATCGCCGAGAGAGAACACTGAAGCTTTCTTT

j_call: TRBJ1-4
clone_size: .
v_call: TRBV5-5
d_call: .
cdr3_aa: CASSDDRPNEKLFF
cdr3_nt: TGTGCCAGCAGCGACGACAGGCCTAATGAAAAACTGTTTTTT

j_call: TRBJ2-2
clone_size: .
v_call: TRBV6-1
d_call: .
cdr3_aa: CATVLAQNTGELFF
cdr3_nt: TGTGCCACCGTTTTAGCGCAGAACACCGGGGAGCTGTTTTTT

j_call: TRBJ1-3
clone_size: once
v_call: TRBV28
d_call: .
cdr3_aa: CASSLQDLGNTIYF
cdr3_nt: TGTGCCAGCAGTTTACAAGATCTTGGAAACACCATATATTTT

j_call: TRBJ1-1
clone_size: .
v_call: TRBV7-7
d_call: .
cdr3_aa: CASSPDQGSTEAFF
cdr3_nt: TGTGCTAGCAGCCCAGATCAGGGAAGCACTGAAGCTTTCTTT

j_call: TRBJ2-7
clone_size: .
v_call: TRBV5-8
d_call: .
cdr3_aa: CASSVGRQGEQYF
cdr3_nt: TGTGCCAGCAGCGTGGGACGGCAGGGAGAGCAGTACTTC

j_call: TRBJ1-4
clone_size: .
v_call: TRBV28
d_call: .
cdr3_aa: CASSSRLRPNEKLFF
cdr3_nt: TGTGCCAGCAGTTCCAGGCTCAGGCCTAATGAAAAACTGTTTTTT

j_call: TRBJ2-7
clone_size: .
v_call: TRBV27
d_call: .
cdr3_aa: CASSPSGRTSYEQYF
cdr3_nt: TGTGCCAGCAGTCCCTCAGGACGGACTTCATACGAGCAGTACTTC

j_call: TRBJ2-1
clone_size: .
v_call: TRBV5-1
d_call: .
cdr3_aa: CASSLETEEFF
cdr3_nt: TGCGCCAGCAGCTTGGAAACAGAAGAGTTCTTC

j_call: TRBJ1-2
clone_size: .
v_call: TRBV2
d_call: .
cdr3_aa: CASTRSALLRGGYTF
cdr3_nt: TGTGCCAGCACCCGATCGGCACTCTTGAGGGGTGGCTACACCTTC

j_call: TRBJ1-3
clone_size: .
v_call: TRBV6-5
d_call: .
cdr3_aa: CASSYNPDLGNTIYF
cdr3_nt: TGTGCCAGCAGTTACAATCCGGACCTTGGAAACACCATATATTTT

j_call: TRBJ2-3
clone_size: .
v_call: TRBV6-6
d_call: .
cdr3_aa: CASSRPGTDTQYF
cdr3_nt: TGTGCCAGCAGTCGCCCCGGCACAGATACGCAGTATTTT

j_call: TRBJ2-6
clone_size: .
v_call: TRBV5-6
d_call: .
cdr3_aa: CASSFRQAGANVLTF
cdr3_nt: TGTGCCAGCAGCTTCAGACAGGCTGGGGCCAACGTCCTGACTTTC

j_call: TRBJ2-5
clone_size: .
v_call: TRBV4-2
d_call: TRBD2
cdr3_aa: CASSQGLAGEETQYF
cdr3_nt: TGTGCCAGCAGCCAGGGACTAGCGGGGGAAGAGACCCAGTACTTC

j_call: TRBJ1-2
clone_size: .
v_call: TRBV28
d_call: TRBD1
cdr3_aa: CASSPRGLGGKSNYGYTF
cdr3_nt: TGTGCCAGCAGTCCCAGGGGGTTAGGGGGTAAATCTAACTATGGCTACACCTTC

j_call: TRBJ1-1
clone_size: .
v_call: TRBV20-1
d_call: .
cdr3_aa: CSARGGTEAFF
cdr3_nt: TGCAGTGCTAGAGGCGGGACTGAAGCTTTCTTT

j_call: TRBJ1-1
clone_size: .
v_call: TRBV5-4
d_call: .
cdr3_aa: CASSRTEPVTEAFF
cdr3_nt: TGTGCCAGCAGCCGGACAGAGCCCGTGACTGAAGCTTTCTTT

j_call: TRBJ1-2
clone_size: once
v_call: TRBV5-6
d_call: .
cdr3_aa: CASSLEGDNGYTF
cdr3_nt: TGTGCCAGCAGCTTGGAAGGGGACAATGGCTACACCTTC

j_call: TRBJ1-6
clone_size: .
v_call: TRBV11-2
d_call: .
cdr3_aa: CASSLLRTGNSPLHF
cdr3_nt: TGTGCCAGCAGCTTACTCCGGACGGGTAATTCACCCCTCCACTTT

j_call: TRBJ1-2
clone_size: .
v_call: TRBV14
d_call: .
cdr3_aa: CASSSTPWVGYTF
cdr3_nt: TGTGCCAGCAGCAGTACACCCTGGGTGGGCTACACCTTC

j_call: TRBJ1-1
clone_size: .
v_call: TRBV19
d_call: .
cdr3_aa: CASSIIWNTEAFF
cdr3_nt: TGTGCCAGTAGTATCATCTGGAACACTGAAGCTTTCTTT

j_call: TRBJ1-1
clone_size: .
v_call: TRBV5-1
d_call: .
cdr3_aa: CASSLAPGTTEAFF
cdr3_nt: TGCGCCAGCAGCCTTGCGCCGGGAACCACTGAAGCTTTCTTT

j_call: TRBJ1-2
clone_size: .
v_call: TRBV5-6
d_call: .
cdr3_aa: CASSLGQGGLSGYTF
cdr3_nt: TGTGCCAGCAGCTTGGGTCAGGGCGGTTTAAGTGGCTACACCTTC